The clone carrying this T cell receptor beta chain was seen a handful of times. The data were taken from a study of identical twins. CDR1 and CDR2 (germline): SGHRS, YFSETQ. Trimming cost V 4 bases and J 3 bases, with 12 bases left between them. CDR3 length: 14 residues. Unique molecular identifiers were present on cDNA, and template switching added a universal primer site. TCRdb called the 5' RACE reads again in MiXCR, with one record for every CDR3 protein. The profile shows 500,000 to 550,000 distinct CDR3 sequences, around 20% of them singletons. The sample was also linked to a second study, of T cells expressing NK-cell markers. That work contributes: Several experiments confined sorting to alpha-beta TCR T cells with an anti-gamma-delta TCR antibody.

The specimen was CD4+ T cells sorted from blood. The chain has TRBV5-1 and TRBJ2-3; D is ambiguous. This receptor was taken from a woman between 18 and 30 years old in good health. CDR3 sequence reads: CASSVPIQTDTQYF. In DNA, the CDR3 is TGCGCCAGCAGCGTCCCCATACAGACAGATACGCAGTATTTT. Complete variable domain (other parts from reference TRBV5-1 and TRBJ2-3): KAGVTQTPRYLIKTRGQQVTLSCSPISGHRSVSWYQQTPGQGLQFLFEYFSETQRNKGNFPGRFSGRQFSNSRSEMNVSTLELGDSALYLCASSVPIQTDTQYFGPGTRLTVL.